The 8 T cell receptor beta chains below come from one sample, sequenced in a study of control samples from healthy donors and cancer patients. Using immunoSEQ multiplex PCR, the repertoire was profiled, and TCRdb retains in-frame clones only, with some absent. Among about 410,000 clones, 75% to 95% were seen once, and the ten largest hold about 6.3%. The sequenced sample was PBMCs. Source of these receptors: a man aged 40-50 years with head and neck cancer.

The chain joins TRBV7-9 to TRBJ1-3, with 7 nucleotides matching TRBD1. The V gene's germline CDR1 is SEHNR and CDR2 FQNEAQ (reference sequence). The CDR3 is made up of 16 amino acids. Unmatched junction bases numbered 10, after V lost 7 bases and J lost 1 base. CDR3 region: CASIHGQALSGNTIYF. As DNA, the CDR3 is TGTGCCAGCATCCACGGACAGGCCCTGTCTGGAAACACCATATATTTT.

The chain links TRBV19 to TRBJ1-1, with no clear D. Germline V CDR1 and CDR2: LNHDA, SQIVND (reference sequence). V was cut by 7 bases and J by 5 bases, with 11 bases left in between. This CDR3 region has 12 residues. The CDR3: CASIFGMTEAFF. The CDR3 DNA reads as TGTGCCAGTATCTTCGGGATGACTGAAGCTTTCTTT.

V usage is TRBV10-3 and J usage is TRBJ1-1; D may be TRBD1 (6 bases). The CDR3 consists of 15 residues. Germline CDR1 ENHRY, CDR2 SYGVKD. Trimming pared 2 bases from V and 3 bases from J, leaving 13 bases between. The CDR3: CAISEGAGDDTEAFF. The CDR3, as DNA: TGTGCCATCAGTGAGGGGGCAGGGGATGACACTGAAGCTTTCTTT.

The rearrangement joins TRBV7-2 to TRBJ2-7; D perhaps matches TRBD2 (5 bases). The CDR3 consists of 16 residues. The germline CDR1 and CDR2 sequences are SGHTA and FQGNSA. The ends were cut back, 5 bases at V and 2 bases at J, with 19 bases in the middle. Here the CDR3 reads CASSQDPGWATYEQYF. CDR3 DNA sequence: TGTGCCAGCAGCCAAGATCCGGGGTGGGCAACCTACGAGCAGTACTTC.

This chain uses TRBV5-1 with TRBJ1-1; 8 nucleotides align to TRBD1. Trimming took 1 base from V and 1 from J; bases not matched to a gene: 6. The CDR3 length is 16 residues. Looked up from germline, CDR1 is SGHRS and CDR2 is YFSETQ. The CDR3 protein is CASSLTGGIENTEAFF. As DNA, the CDR3 is TGCGCCAGCAGCTTGACAGGGGGGATCGAGAACACTGAAGCTTTCTTT.

The V call is TRBV6-5, the J call TRBJ1-2; tentative D call: TRBD1 (5 bases). The germline gives CDR1 MNHEY, CDR2 SVGAGI. Trimming shortened V by 5 bases and J by 4 bases, and 11 bases separated the two germline ends. The CDR3 contains 13 residues. This CDR3 is CASSRQTVYGYTF. CDR3 DNA sequence: TGTGCCAGCAGTCGACAGACAGTCTATGGCTACACCTTC.

V gene TRBV27 combines with J gene TRBJ2-1, with D uncertain. CDR1 and CDR2 (germline): MNHEY, SMNVEV (reference sequence). With 2 bases removed from V and 3 bases from J, the gap between germline ends came to 11 bases. The CDR3 totals 15 residues. CDR3 sequence (DNA): TGTGCCAGCAGTTTAGAGGACGGATACTACAATGAGCAGTTCTTC. Its protein is CASSLEDGYYNEQFF.

The chain recombines TRBV11-3 with TRBJ2-3; a possible D gene is TRBD2 (5 bases). Looked up from germline, CDR1 is SGHNT and CDR2 is YENEEA. V gave up 4 bases and J gave up 2 bases, with 10 bases separating them. The CDR3 runs to 14 residues. The CDR3 nucleotides are TGTGCCAGCAGCTATGGGAGCCACACAGATACGCAGTATTTT. This gives the protein CASSYGSHTDTQYF.